This T cell receptor beta chain was captured by sequencing in a study of blood T cell repertoires in COVID-19. Data came from immunoSEQ multiplex PCR; TCRdb stores just in-frame clones and leaves some out. The table records more than 150,000 clones, about nine tenths of them present only once. This CDR3 has 14 residues. V gave up 5 bases and J gave up 8 bases; unmatched junction bases: 7. Germline V gene data show CDR1 as MNHEY and CDR2 as SVGAGI. What was sequenced was PBMCs or T cells enriched from blood (not recorded which). The clonotype comes from a woman under 40 who had recovered from COVID-19. The V gene is TRBV6-5, the J gene TRBJ1-4; 8 positions agree with TRBD1. In DNA form, the CDR3 reads TGTGCCAGCAGTACGGACAGGGAGGCGGAAAAACTGTTTTTT. It is translated as CASSTDREAEKLFF.